The 12 T cell receptor beta chains below were found in one sample sequenced in a study of cytomegalovirus exposure and HLA in healthy donors. It was with 60 Vbeta and 13 Jbeta primers that the PCR ran. Sequenced by immunoSEQ multiplex PCR; TCRdb stores in-frame clones only, minus some. The table lists more than 80,000 clones, 75% of them singletons, with 2.5% to 3% in the top ten. The source material was PBMCs. All receptors come from a male donor in good health and CMV-seropositive.

The chain combines TRBV27 with TRBJ2-2; 7 bases agree with TRBD1. The CDR3 is made up of 14 amino acids. V was pared by 10 bases and J by 4 bases, with 9 bases of the junction left unmatched. Germline CDR1 is MNHEY and CDR2 is SMNVEV (reference sequence). The CDR3 region is CATQPPGGTGELFF. In DNA, the CDR3 is TGTGCCACCCAACCCCCAGGGGGCACCGGGGAGCTGTTTTTT.

The chain has TRBV5-6 and TRBJ2-7, with TRBD2 as a possible D gene (6 bases). Trimming pared 5 bases from V and 4 bases from J, leaving 19 bases between. From germline, CDR1 is SGHDT and CDR2 YYEEEE. The CDR3 runs to 15 residues. As DNA, the CDR3 is TGTGCCAGCAGTTGGGGGGTGGGCGAGGGGTACGAGCAGTACTTC. Its translation: CASSWGVGEGYEQYF.

This chain links TRBV18 with TRBJ2-7; possible D gene TRBD2, 5 bases. The V end lost 0 bases, the J end lost 6 bases, and 12 bases lay between the germline ends. CDR3 length: 14 residues. Germline assignment: CDR1 KGHSH and CDR2 LQKENI. CDR3 bases: TGTGCCAGCTCACCACCCCCTAGTGGAGGCGAGCAGTACTTC. This gives the protein CASSPPPSGGEQYF.

This clone was detected once. Other DNA sequences in this specimen translate into the identical CDR3. The chain couples TRBV28 to TRBJ1-4; the match to TRBD1 covers 7 bases. The germline CDR1 and CDR2 sequences are MDHEN and SYDVKM. The CDR3 extends over 14 amino acids. V shed 2 bases and J 3 bases; nucleotides not matched to a gene: 0. CDR3 nucleotide sequence: TGTGCCAGCAGTTTACAGGGGGCTAATGAAAAACTGTTTTTT. Its protein is CASSLQGANEKLFF.

The V gene is TRBV19, the J gene TRBJ1-2; the D gene is possibly TRBD1 (5 bases). Trimming pared 5 bases from V and 1 base from J, leaving 17 bases between. CDR1 LNHDA and CDR2 SQIVND come from the germline V gene (reference sequence). CDR3 length equals 16 residues. In DNA form, the CDR3 reads TGTGCCAGTAGTTGGCCAGGGCCGACCTATAACTATGGCTACACCTTC. This codes for CASSWPGPTYNYGYTF.

The rearrangement uses TRBV7-2 and TRBJ2-7; possible D gene TRBD1, 6 bases. The CDR3 is 14 amino acids. Germline assignment: CDR1 SGHTA and CDR2 FQGNSA. Trimming took 5 bases from V and 2 from J, leaving 13 bases between them. DNA of the CDR3: TGTGCCAGCAGCCCAATGGACAGTACCTACGAGCAGTACTTC. The encoded protein is CASSPMDSTYEQYF.

The V and J genes are TRBV19 and TRBJ1-3; D is ambiguous. The CDR3 is made up of 14 amino acids. CDR1 and CDR2 (germline): LNHDA, SQIVND (reference sequence). Trimming removed 6 bases from V and 0 bases from J, with 9 bases in between. The chain's CDR3 is CASRVGNSGNTIYF. CDR3 in DNA: TGTGCCAGTAGGGTTGGCAACTCTGGAAACACCATATATTTT.

This clone was seen a single time. The chain is built from TRBV12-5 and TRBJ1-2, with 9 nucleotides matching TRBD1. There are 17 residues in the CDR3. J lost 0 bases, V lost 5 bases, and 10 bases had no gene match. CDR1 and CDR2 (germline): LGHNT, FRNRAP. The DNA of the CDR3 is TGTGCTAGTGGTCCATATGGACAGGGGCGGGCTAACTATGGCTACACCTTC. Amino acids: CASGPYGQGRANYGYTF.

This chain joins TRBV19 and TRBJ1-1, with 7 nucleotides matching TRBD1. CDR1 is LNHDA and CDR2 is SQIVND in the germline V gene (reference sequence). V trimming: 4 bases; J trimming: 0 bases; junction bases outside the gene matches: 2. CDR3 length: 14 amino acids. The CDR3 bases are TGTGCCAGTAGTACGGGACAGCTGAACACTGAAGCTTTCTTT. This sequence encodes CASSTGQLNTEAFF.

The chain is built from TRBV7-2 and TRBJ1-2; D not resolved. Trimming stripped 4 bases from V and 4 bases from J, with 7 bases between. The CDR3 has 12 residues. CDR1 is SGHTA, CDR2 FQGNSA, per germline. The CDR3 loop is CASSSHSYGYTF. CDR3 in DNA: TGTGCCAGCAGCTCACACAGCTATGGCTACACCTTC.

This rearrangement joins TRBV28 to TRBJ1-3; D not certain. Trimming took 2 bases from V and 0 from J, leaving 11 bases between them. CDR1 is MDHEN and CDR2 is SYDVKM in the germline V gene. The CDR3 runs 16 residues. The CDR3 nucleotides read TGTGCCAGCAGTTTAGAGTCCTTCGTCTCTGGAAACACCATATATTTT. It yields the protein CASSLESFVSGNTIYF.

This clone was seen only once. The gene calls are TRBV5-1 and TRBJ2-7, with 11 positions matching TRBD2. J gave up 2 bases and V 1 base, and 11 bases lay outside the gene matches. The V gene's germline CDR1 is SGHRS and CDR2 YFSETQ. The CDR3 is made up of 18 amino acids. The CDR3, as DNA: TGCGCCAGCAGCTTGATGTCAGGGGCTAGCGGGAGGACCTACGAGCAGTACTTC. As protein: CASSLMSGASGRTYEQYF. Combining the CDR3 with reference TRBV5-1 and TRBJ2-7 gives the whole variable domain KAGVTQTPRYLIKTRGQQVTLSCSPISGHRSVSWYQQTPGQGLQFLFEYFSETQRNKGNFPGRFSGRQFSNSRSEMNVSTLELGDSALYLCASSLMSGASGRTYEQYFGPGTRLTVT.